These 21 T cell receptor beta chains came from one sample sequenced in a study of immune evolution from preneoplasia to lung adenocarcinoma. Sequencing was performed with immunoSEQ multiplex PCR; in TCRdb, only in-frame clones are kept and a portion is missing. The repertoire holds 9,000 to 10,000 clones, with approximately 90% as singletons. Sequenced: FFPE invasive lung adenocarcinoma tissue. Receptor source: an older person with invasive lung adenocarcinoma. Some clones in this sample may be carry-over from other donors' samples.

The J gene is TRBJ1-5, the V gene TRBV5-6; 9 bases agree with TRBD1. The V and J ends lost 0 bases and 5 bases, in that order; junction bases with no gene match: 6. The CDR3 is 16 residues long. CDR1 SGHDT and CDR2 YYEEEE come from the germline V gene. The CDR3 sequence: CASSLAGTGRDQPQHF. CDR3 coding DNA: TGTGCCAGCAGCTTGGCCGGGACAGGGAGGGATCAGCCCCAGCATTTT.

This clone was observed once. The chain couples TRBV15 to TRBJ1-5; D is possibly TRBD1 (6 bases). The germline V and J ends were trimmed by 4 bases and 3 bases, with 13 bases remaining between them. Germline V CDR1 and CDR2: LNHNV, YYDKDF (reference sequence). The CDR3 sequence is 15 residues long. The CDR3 reads CATSTLGGSNQPQHF. DNA for the CDR3: TGTGCCACCAGCACTCTAGGGGGGTCCAATCAGCCCCAGCATTTT.

CDR3 amino acids: CASSVGQGVGETQYF. The DNA for the CDR3 is TGTGCCAGCAGCGTAGGACAGGGGGTCGGAGAGACCCAGTACTTC. This chain connects TRBV9 to TRBJ2-5; TRBD1 aligns across 9 bases. The CDR3 covers 15 residues. The germline gives CDR1 SGDLS, CDR2 YYNGEE. Trimming cost V 0 bases and J 4 bases; bases outside gene matches: 4.

The chain joins TRBV7-6 to TRBJ1-1; tentatively, D is TRBD1 (6 bases). The ends were cut back, 2 bases at V and 3 bases at J, with 7 bases in the middle. The CDR3 covers 13 residues. Germline CDR1 SGHVS, CDR2 FNYEAQ. The CDR3 reads CASSLKGDTEAFF. The CDR3 DNA sequence: TGTGCCAGCAGCTTAAAGGGGGACACTGAAGCTTTCTTT.

This chain connects TRBV30 to TRBJ1-1; 7 nucleotides line up with TRBD1. Per germline, CDR1 GTSNPN and CDR2 SVGIG (reference sequence). The ends lost 0 bases at V and 3 bases at J; junction bases unmatched: 1. This CDR3 contains 13 residues. CDR3 region: CAWSVDRHTEAFF. CDR3 bases: TGTGCCTGGAGTGTGGACAGGCACACTGAAGCTTTCTTT.

This clone came up a few times. This chain joins TRBV5-1 and TRBJ1-1; D unresolved. The germline V gene encodes CDR1 SGHRS and CDR2 YFSETQ. The V end was cut by 7 bases, the J end by 1 base, with 20 bases between. CDR3 size: 16 residues. CDR3 region: CASSRGDRRTNTEAFF. The CDR3 nucleotides are TGCGCCAGCTCCCGCGGGGATCGTAGGACGAACACTGAAGCTTTCTTT. The complete variable domain, with remaining parts taken from reference TRBV5-1 and TRBJ1-1, reads KAGVTQTPRYLIKTRGQQVTLSCSPISGHRSVSWYQQTPGQGLQFLFEYFSETQRNKGNFPGRFSGRQFSNSRSEMNVSTLELGDSALYLCASSRGDRRTNTEAFFGQGTRLTVV.

V gene TRBV9 combines with J gene TRBJ2-6; 10 nucleotides line up with TRBD2. The CDR3 has 18 amino acids. Germline CDR1 SGDLS, CDR2 YYNGEE. V trimming: 0 bases; J trimming: 0 bases; junction bases outside the gene matches: 3. The CDR3 region is CASSVAGLAISGANVLTF. Written as DNA, the CDR3 is TGTGCCAGCAGCGTAGCGGGACTAGCGATCTCTGGGGCCAACGTCCTGACTTTC.

In this sample, this clone turned up a few times. This chain joins TRBV7-9 and TRBJ2-5, with 7 positions matching TRBD1. The germline gives CDR1 SEHNR, CDR2 FQNEAQ (reference sequence). J lost 1 base, V lost 7 bases, and 6 bases had no gene match. The CDR3 totals 14 residues. CDR3 loop: CASTLWDSQETQYF. The CDR3 DNA reads TGTGCCAGCACCCTATGGGACAGCCAAGAGACCCAGTACTTC.

J is TRBJ2-7 and V is TRBV6-1; 8 bases are shared with TRBD1. Germline CDR1 and CDR2: MNHNS and SASEGT. Losses at the gene ends were 4 bases for V and 4 bases for J; bases not matched to a gene: 9. The CDR3 is 15 amino acids. Here the CDR3 reads CASSVNAGGWYEQYF. The CDR3 DNA follows: TGTGCCAGCAGTGTTAATGCAGGGGGCTGGTACGAGCAGTACTTC.

The chain carries TRBV27 and TRBJ1-1; no reliable D call. The CDR3 length is 14 residues. Germline CDR1 MNHEY, CDR2 SMNVEV (reference sequence). Trimming cost V 5 bases and J 4 bases, with 14 bases left between them. CDR3: CASSPSRIGTEAFF. CDR3 DNA: TGTGCCAGCAGTCCCTCGAGGATCGGCACTGAAGCTTTCTTT.

The genes are TRBV29-1 and TRBJ2-7; 9 bases match TRBD1. Germline V gene data show CDR1 as SQVTM and CDR2 as ANQGSEA. The CDR3 extends over 13 amino acids. J was trimmed by 6 bases and V by 4 bases; bases with no gene match: 7. The CDR3 loop reads CSVVSWTGVEQYF. CDR3 coding DNA: TGCAGCGTTGTTTCTTGGACAGGGGTCGAGCAGTACTTC.

This clone is classed as large (0.1 to 1%). The chain joins TRBV28 to TRBJ2-3, with 7 positions matching TRBD2. This CDR3 is 17 amino acids long. The J segment lost 2 bases and the V segment lost 2 bases, leaving 10 bases of the junction unmatched. Per germline, CDR1 MDHEN and CDR2 SYDVKM. The CDR3 region has the DNA TGTGCCAGCAGTTTAGAAGAGGTGGGGGGGGACACAGATACGCAGTATTTT. Translation: CASSLEEVGGDTDTQYF.

This chain joins TRBV18 and TRBJ2-3; 8 nucleotides align to TRBD2. Unmatched junction bases numbered 5, after V lost 3 bases and J lost 6 bases. Germline CDR1 KGHSH, CDR2 LQKENI. The CDR3 totals 14 residues. The DNA of the CDR3 is TGTGCCAGCTCACCCGTCGGGAGGGCGGATACGCAGTATTTT. Its translation is CASSPVGRADTQYF.

The gene calls are TRBV21-1 and TRBJ2-2; the table's D call, TRBD2, has no DNA check behind it. TRBV21-1 is assigned pseudogene status. This CDR3 contains 14 residues. CDR3 in amino acids: CASSKNARTGELFF. The CDR3 nucleotides are TGTGCCAGCAGCAAAAATGCGCGGACCGGGGAGCTGTTTTTT.

The CDR3 loop reads CSLGRRAGSNQPQHF. Here the CDR3 DNA reads TGCAGCCTTGGGCGCCGGGCGGGGAGCAATCAGCCCCAGCATTTT. The J gene is TRBJ1-5, the V gene TRBV29-1, with D unresolved. CDR1 and CDR2 (germline): SQVTM, ANQGSEA. Trimming cost V 8 bases and J 1 base, with 18 bases left between them. The CDR3 totals 15 residues.

The chain links TRBV28 to TRBJ2-7; 8 nucleotides line up with TRBD1. CDR3 size: 14 residues. Trimming at V came to 3 bases and at J to 2 bases, leaving 3 bases not matched to a gene. Per the germline V gene, CDR1 is MDHEN and CDR2 is SYDVKM. The CDR3 is CASSFRQGTYEQYF. The CDR3 region has the DNA TGTGCCAGCAGTTTTCGACAGGGGACCTACGAGCAGTACTTC.

The chain links TRBV2 to TRBJ2-6, with 8 bases aligning to TRBD1. The CDR3 extends over 16 amino acids. Germline CDR1 reads SNHLY; CDR2 reads FYNNEI. The trim removed 2 bases at V and 8 bases at J, leaving 8 bases unmatched. CDR3 in amino acids: CASSESWDRRTNVLTF. The DNA of the CDR3 is TGTGCCAGCAGTGAAAGTTGGGACAGGAGGACCAACGTCCTGACTTTC. The whole variable domain, filled in from reference TRBV2 and TRBJ2-6, reads EPEVTQTPSHQVTQMGQEVILRCVPISNHLYFYWYRQILGQKVEFLVSFYNNEISEKSEIFDDQFSVERPDGSNFTLKIRSTKLEDSAMYFCASSESWDRRTNVLTFGAGSRLTVL.

V gene TRBV5-4 combines with J gene TRBJ1-1, with D possibly TRBD1 on 5 matching bases. V was clipped by 0 bases and J by 3 bases, with 9 bases between them. Per germline, CDR1 SGHNT and CDR2 YYREEE (reference sequence). The length of the CDR3 is 14 residues. The CDR3 spells CASSLGRGDTEAFF. In DNA form, the CDR3 reads TGTGCCAGCAGCTTGGGGCGGGGGGACACTGAAGCTTTCTTT.

The chain is built from TRBV4-2 and TRBJ1-1, with D maybe TRBD1 (5 bases). Deletions cut 0 bases from V and 3 bases from J, with 8 bases between. This CDR3 is built from 14 residues. CDR1 is LGHNA and CDR2 is YNFKEQ in the germline V gene. CDR3 region: CASSQDGTDTEAFF. The CDR3 nucleotides are TGTGCCAGCAGCCAAGATGGGACGGACACTGAAGCTTTCTTT.

V is TRBV29-1 and J is TRBJ2-5, with D possibly being TRBD2 (6 bases). Germline lookup yields CDR1 SQVTM and CDR2 ANQGSEA. Trimming shortened V by 5 bases and J by 9 bases, and 19 bases separated the two germline ends. The CDR3 is 13 amino acids. The CDR3 protein is CSVLASASWAQYF. CDR3 nucleotides: TGCAGCGTTTTGGCTAGCGCTAGTTGGGCCCAGTACTTC.

J is TRBJ2-2 and V is TRBV18; 10 positions agree with TRBD2. Germline V gene data show CDR1 as KGHSH and CDR2 as LQKENI. The V and J ends lost 4 bases and 2 bases, in that order; junction bases with no gene match: 10. The CDR3 spans 18 residues. CDR3 amino acids: CASSLTPSSGRNTGELFF. The CDR3 region has the DNA TGTGCCAGCTCACTCACCCCCTCTAGCGGGAGAAACACCGGGGAGCTGTTTTTT.